This T cell receptor beta chain was identified in a study of blood T cell repertoires in COVID-19 (TCRdb year 2020). Looking at the study overall: Collaborator samples came from the United States, Italy and Spain and covered acute and convalescent phases of COVID-19. Where HLA class I and class II types were available, the types were taken from metadata supplied by the sample provider, not from assay-based typing. Samples were obtained from the ongoing ImmuneRACE study (first 160 participants) and from over a thousand subjects provided by 6 global collaborators. Subjects who had been exposed to COVID-19, were actively infected with it, or had recovered from it provided the deeply sampled blood TCRbeta repertoires that made up the dataset. The repertoires were released in a freely available public database meant as a resource for research on the immune response to SARS-CoV-2. Nearly every sample came with metadata listing a de-identified subject ID, COVID-19 status, age in years and sex. The prospective study material was composed of cDNA or gDNA derived from T cells, B-cell-depleted T cells, or PBMCs.

Study-level results and caveats: Clinical and demographic metadata were provided uncurated, with the amount varying by source and participant.

Of note for this clone: Its binding antigen is unknown. No much larger clone is present one base from it, and per-base qualities are unavailable.

TCRbeta CDR3 regions were amplified from genomic DNA using the immunoSEQ Assay, a bias-controlled multiplex PCR. The paper's data handling went like this. The number of nucleated cells in each sample was estimated from the amplification of reference gene primers within the assay. Sequence reads were collapsed and filtered to measure the absolute abundance of every unique TCRbeta CDR3 rearrangement. Productive Simpson clonality was computed per sample as the square root of Simpson's diversity index over productive rearrangements. In TCRdb, the immuneACCESS table is reduced to in-frame sequences with V and J assigned. These tables do not hold every clone; where another copy was compared, an unresolved V gene accounts for under half, and the others remain unexplained. V and J calls and clone size are copied from that table; D and trimming were computed from the DNA. The sample table holds tens of thousands of clones, of which about four fifths were seen once. The ten most abundant clones make up approximately 30% of the sample.

The CDR3 starts with the cysteine, ends with the phenylalanine, and has 15 residues. Only the CDR3 DNA is retained, 45 bases long and in frame from the first base. CDR1 and CDR2 were assigned from the germline V gene (reference sequence) as GTSNPN and SVGIG. V is clipped by 2 bases and J by 2 bases, and the sequence between their germline boundaries is 14 bases long. Whole blood was collected in K2EDTA tubes by collaborating institutions according to the institutions' own protocols. For TCRbeta analysis, collaborators shipped samples in one of three forms: frozen whole blood, isolated PBMCs, or DNA extracted from either of those sample types.

The sequence was collected from a human donor in a cohort sampled during active COVID-19. The sequenced material came from peripheral blood. The chain is encoded by TRBV30 joined to TRBJ2-3; too little of a D gene remains to name it. CDR3 protein: CAWSSLGLITDTQYF. The nucleotide sequence is TGTGCCTGGAGTTCCCTTGGGCTTATCACAGATACGCAGTATTTT.